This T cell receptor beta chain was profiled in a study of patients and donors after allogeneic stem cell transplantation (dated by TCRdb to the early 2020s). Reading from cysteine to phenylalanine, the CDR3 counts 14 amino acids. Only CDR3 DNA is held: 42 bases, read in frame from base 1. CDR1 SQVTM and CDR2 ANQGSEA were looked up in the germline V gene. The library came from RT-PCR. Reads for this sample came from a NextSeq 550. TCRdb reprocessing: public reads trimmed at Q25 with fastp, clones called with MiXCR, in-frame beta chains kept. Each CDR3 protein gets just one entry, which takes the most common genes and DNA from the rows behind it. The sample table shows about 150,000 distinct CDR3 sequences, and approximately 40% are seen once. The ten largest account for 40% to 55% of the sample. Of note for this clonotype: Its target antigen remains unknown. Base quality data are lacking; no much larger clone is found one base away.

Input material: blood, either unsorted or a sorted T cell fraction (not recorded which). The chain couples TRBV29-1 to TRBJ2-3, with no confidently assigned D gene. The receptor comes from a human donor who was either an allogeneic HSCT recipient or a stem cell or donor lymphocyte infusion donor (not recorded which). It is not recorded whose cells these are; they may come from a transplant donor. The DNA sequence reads TGCAGTCTCGTAGGATTTCCCCCCACAGATACGCAGTATTTT. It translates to CSLVGFPPTDTQYF.